These 24 T cell receptor beta chains share one sample of origin, sequenced in a study of T cells after yellow fever vaccination. TCRdb redid the calling of the 5' RACE reads with MiXCR, one entry per CDR3 protein. The sample shows over 130,000 distinct CDR3 sequences, 7.7% of them seen only once. The material was CD4+ T cells sorted from PBMCs, obtained 5 days after the yellow fever booster vaccination. Receptors were obtained from a man between 25 and 39 years old who received the YFV17D yellow fever vaccine.

This clonotype has at least ten counts. This chain uses TRBV12-3 or TRBV12-4 with TRBJ2-7; possibly TRBD1 for D (7 bases). There are 14 residues in the CDR3. With 6 bases removed from V and 6 bases from J, the gap between germline ends came to 18 bases. The CDR3 DNA is TGTGCCAGCAGGAACACCGGGACAGCGGGCGAGCAGTACTTC. It specifies CASRNTGTAGEQYF.

This clonotype has a count of ten or more. The chain uses TRBV20-1 and TRBJ1-5, with D possibly matching TRBD1 (6 bases). The CDR3 covers 14 residues. CDR1 and CDR2 from the germline V gene are DFQATT and SNEGSKA (reference sequence). The V end lost 3 bases, the J end lost 1 base, and 10 bases lay between the germline ends. The CDR3 sequence: CSASGTTSNQPQHF. As DNA, the CDR3 is TGCAGTGCTAGCGGGACAACCAGCAATCAGCCCCAGCATTTT.

There are many counts of this clonotype. The chain uses TRBV5-1 and TRBJ1-6; 7 bases are shared with TRBD1. Trimming took 4 bases from V and 10 from J; bases not matched to a gene: 8. The germline V gene encodes CDR1 SGHRS and CDR2 YFSETQ. The CDR3 loop spans 14 amino acids. For the CDR3, the DNA is TGCGCCAGCAGCCTGGAGGCAGGGGGATCACCCCTCCACTTT. Translation gives CASSLEAGGSPLHF.

In its sample, this clonotype was seen a few times. V and J are TRBV18 and TRBJ2-5; no firm D call. This CDR3 has 15 amino acids. Germline-derived CDR1 and CDR2 are KGHSH and LQKENI. Trimming cost V 3 bases and J 1 base, with 12 bases left between them. CDR3 coding DNA: TGTGCCAGCTCACCTCTGGGCCAGACCCAAGAGACCCAGTACTTC. Amino acids: CASSPLGQTQETQYF.

This clonotype has at least ten counts. The chain employs TRBV5-6 and TRBJ2-1; a possible D gene is TRBD2 (5 bases). This CDR3 comprises 15 residues. Trimming shortened V by 4 bases and J by 4 bases, and 15 bases separated the two germline ends. The germline CDR1 and CDR2 sequences are SGHDT and YYEEEE. CDR3 sequence reads: CASSVLAPDYNEQFF. The CDR3 DNA reads TGTGCCAGCAGCGTTCTAGCACCGGATTACAATGAGCAGTTCTTC.

On this clonotype itself: One end of the junction does not line up with germline, which may come from a read error. The chain links TRBV7-2 to TRBJ2-1, with 8 bases that match TRBD2. This CDR3 has 14 residues. The V gene's germline CDR1 is SGHTA and CDR2 FQGNSA. The CDR3 protein is CASSLAGRPREQFF. The CDR3 DNA sequence: TGTGCCAGCAGTTTAGCGGGAAGGCCGCGTGAGCAGTTCTTC. The full variable domain, in which reference TRBV7-2 and TRBJ2-1 provide the parts outside the CDR3, is GAGVSQSPSNKVTEKGKDVELRCDPISGHTALYWYRQSLGQGLEFLIYFQGNSAPDKSGLPSDRFSAERTGGSVSTLTIQRTQQEDSAVYLCASSLAGRPREQFFGPGTRLTVL.

Many counts were recorded for this clonotype. The V and J genes are TRBV6-5 and TRBJ1-6; D is unclear. With 5 bases removed from V and 6 bases from J, the gap between germline ends came to 11 bases. Germline V gene data show CDR1 as MNHEY and CDR2 as SVGAGI. The CDR3 covers 14 residues. The CDR3 DNA follows: TGTGCCAGCAGTAGTGACGGACGTAATTCACCCCTCCACTTT. Translated, it gives CASSSDGRNSPLHF.

The chain employs TRBV29-1 and TRBJ2-1; D unresolved. V lost 6 bases and J 2 bases, leaving 14 bases between the germline ends. This CDR3 spans 14 amino acids. CDR1 and CDR2 from the germline V gene are SQVTM and ANQGSEA. The CDR3 nucleotides are TGCAGCGTCCGGGCCTTCCAGGCCTACAATGAGCAGTTCTTC. Protein: CSVRAFQAYNEQFF.

This clonotype was recorded at least ten times. J is TRBJ2-7 and V is TRBV20-1; no clear D. Germline V gives CDR1 DFQATT, CDR2 SNEGSKA (reference sequence). The V gene lost 3 bases and the J gene lost 3 bases, with 9 bases spanning the gap. The CDR3 contains 12 residues. Written as DNA, the CDR3 is TGCAGTGCTAGCCCAACACGCTACGAGCAGTACTTC. Translating gives CSASPTRYEQYF.

This clonotype was counted at least ten times. V usage is TRBV6-2 or TRBV6-3 and J usage is TRBJ2-7; perhaps TRBD2 as D (6 bases). The CDR3 has 14 amino acids. The V and J ends lost 7 bases and 4 bases respectively, with 17 bases between them. Looked up from germline, CDR1 is MNHEY and CDR2 is SVGEGT. For the CDR3, the DNA is TGTGCCAGCACCTTGGGCGGGACCGCATACGAGCAGTACTTC. Amino acids: CASTLGGTAYEQYF.

A few counts support this clonotype. V and J are TRBV5-5 and TRBJ1-5, with D perhaps matching TRBD1 (5 bases). CDR1 SGHKS and CDR2 YYEKEE come from the germline V gene (reference sequence). The V end lost 5 bases, the J end lost 3 bases, and 12 bases lay between the germline ends. CDR3 length: 14 residues. In DNA, the CDR3 is TGTGCCAGCAGTCTCTTACAGGCCAATCAGCCCCAGCATTTT. It yields the protein CASSLLQANQPQHF.

This clonotype has ten or more counts. The rearrangement joins TRBV7-2 to TRBJ2-3; D possibly corresponds to TRBD1 (5 bases). V was cut by 4 bases and J by 0 bases, with 8 bases left in between. The CDR3 has 14 amino acids. The germline gives CDR1 SGHTA, CDR2 FQGNSA. The CDR3 loop reads CASSSTESTDTQYF. The CDR3 region has the DNA TGTGCCAGCAGCTCGACAGAGAGCACAGATACGCAGTATTTT.

This clonotype was recorded many times. CDR3 bases: TGTGCCAGCAGGGCCAAGCCAGACCCCGGGACTGGACCTTTTGGGGCCAACGTCCTGACTTTC. It yields the protein CASRAKPDPGTGPFGANVLTF. The chain joins TRBV6-2 or TRBV6-3 to TRBJ2-6; tentative D call: TRBD2 (6 bases). Germline V gene sequence: CDR1 MNHEY, CDR2 SVGEGT. With 6 bases removed from V and 3 bases from J, the gap between germline ends came to 30 bases. There are 21 residues in the CDR3.

This clonotype appeared many times. The V gene is TRBV12-3 or TRBV12-4, the J gene TRBJ2-2, with D hard to call. The CDR3 covers 13 residues. Trimming cost V 5 bases and J 4 bases, with 8 bases left between them. The CDR3 DNA follows: TGTGCCAGCAGTCCAGACTTCACCGGGGAGCTGTTTTTT. Amino acid sequence: CASSPDFTGELFF.

This clonotype was recorded at least ten times. V usage is TRBV10-3 and J usage is TRBJ1-5; 10 bases map to TRBD1. CDR1 is ENHRY, CDR2 SYGVKD, per germline. This CDR3 has 13 residues. V shed 11 bases and J 5 bases; nucleotides not matched to a gene: 6. CDR3 in DNA: TGTGCCTCCGGGGACAGGGGAGATCAGCCCCAGCATTTT. The encoded protein is CASGDRGDQPQHF.

This clonotype was observed at least ten times. The chain recombines TRBV5-5 with TRBJ2-2; 12 bases agree with TRBD1. The junction had 7 bases not matched to a gene; V was cut back by 4 bases and J by 6 bases. The CDR3 covers 16 residues. Germline V lookup: CDR1 SGHKS, CDR2 YYEKEE (reference sequence). The DNA for the CDR3 is TGTGCCAGCAGCCAAGGGACAGGGGGCGCTTCCGGGGAGCTGTTTTTT. Translation gives CASSQGTGGASGELFF.

This clonotype was detected many times. The chain recombines TRBV19 with TRBJ2-7; TRBD2 agrees at 12 bases. The CDR3 is made up of 16 amino acids. Germline CDR1 reads LNHDA; CDR2 reads SQIVND (reference sequence). Trimming cost V 5 bases and J 3 bases; bases outside gene matches: 8. The CDR3 region is CASSQTSGRTGYEQYF. DNA for the CDR3: TGTGCCAGTAGTCAGACTAGCGGGAGAACGGGCTACGAGCAGTACTTC. Variable domain in full (rest from reference TRBV19 and TRBJ2-7): DGGITQSPKYLFRKEGQNVTLSCEQNLNHDAMYWYRQDPGQGLRLIYYSQIVNDFQKGDIAEGYSVSREKKESFPLTVTSAQKNPTAFYLCASSQTSGRTGYEQYFGPGTRLTVT.

This clonotype was counted many times. V gene TRBV7-6 combines with J gene TRBJ2-1; D gene ambiguous. Germline CDR1 is SGHVS and CDR2 is FNYEAQ. CDR3 length: 15 amino acids. Trimming stripped 5 bases from V and 2 bases from J, with 13 bases between. The CDR3 sequence: CASSNSPPPYNEQFF. In DNA form, the CDR3 reads TGTGCCAGCAGCAATTCTCCTCCCCCCTACAATGAGCAGTTCTTC.

This clonotype was seen many times. The V and J genes are TRBV12-3 or TRBV12-4 and TRBJ2-1; 14 bases are a match to TRBD2. Trimming at V came to 3 bases and at J to 9 bases, leaving 7 bases not matched to a gene. The CDR3 spans 16 residues. The CDR3 DNA reads TGTGCCAGCAGTTTTGCACAGGGACTAGCGGGAGTTGAGCAGTTCTTC. Translation gives CASSFAQGLAGVEQFF.

This clonotype was observed many times. The chain combines TRBV29-1 with TRBJ2-3; TRBD2 matches at 8 bases. CDR1 SQVTM and CDR2 ANQGSEA come from the germline V gene. With 4 bases clipped from V and 12 bases from J, the junction kept 3 bases outside the gene matches. This CDR3 has 10 residues. In DNA, the CDR3 is TGCAGCGTTGCGGGGGGGCTCCAGTATTTT. Its protein product is CSVAGGLQYF.

This clonotype was seen many times. The V gene is TRBV20-1, the J gene TRBJ2-5; D uncertain. The V end was cut by 2 bases, the J end by 2 bases, with 9 bases between. The CDR3 loop spans 13 amino acids. The germline gives CDR1 DFQATT, CDR2 SNEGSKA (reference sequence). The DNA of the CDR3 is TGCAGTGCTAGATCCTGGGAACAAGAGACCCAGTACTTC. Protein: CSARSWEQETQYF.

The sample holds many counts of this clonotype. The rearrangement uses TRBV6-2 or TRBV6-3 and TRBJ2-1, with a weak D call TRBD1 (6 bases). V was cut by 6 bases and J by 10 bases, with 13 bases left in between. Germline V CDR1 and CDR2: MNHEY, SVGEGT. This CDR3 comprises 12 residues. The CDR3 protein is CASSHIGQEQFF. The CDR3 DNA reads as TGTGCCAGCAGCCATATTGGACAGGAGCAGTTCTTC.

This clonotype was seen ten or more times. The CDR3 protein is CASTRTGYNEQFF. The CDR3 coding sequence is TGCGCCAGCACCCGGACTGGTTACAATGAGCAGTTCTTC. The J gene is TRBJ2-1, the V gene TRBV5-1; maybe TRBD2 (5 bases). Trimming pared 6 bases from V and 4 bases from J, leaving 11 bases between. The CDR3 runs to 13 residues. Germline CDR1 and CDR2: SGHRS and YFSETQ.

A few counts support this clonotype. V is TRBV4-1 and J is TRBJ2-1; 9 nucleotides align to TRBD2. The germline V gene has CDR1 MGHRA and CDR2 YSYEKL. With 1 base clipped from V and 7 bases from J, the junction kept 14 bases outside the gene matches. This CDR3 has 18 residues. For the CDR3, the DNA is TGCGCCAGCAGCCAAGGGGGGGAGGGTAGCGGGAGAAGGAATGAGCAGTTCTTC. Its translation is CASSQGGEGSGRRNEQFF.